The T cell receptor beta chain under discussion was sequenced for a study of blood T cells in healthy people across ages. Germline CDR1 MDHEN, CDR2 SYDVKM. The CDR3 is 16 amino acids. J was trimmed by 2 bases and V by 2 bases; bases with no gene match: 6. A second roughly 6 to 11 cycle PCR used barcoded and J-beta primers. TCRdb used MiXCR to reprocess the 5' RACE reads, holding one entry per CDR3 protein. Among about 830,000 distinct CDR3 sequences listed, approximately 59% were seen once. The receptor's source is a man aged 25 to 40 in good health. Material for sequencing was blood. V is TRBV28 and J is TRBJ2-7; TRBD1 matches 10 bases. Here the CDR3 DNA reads TGTGCCAGCAGTTTAACTGGGACAGGGGTGGCCTACGAGCAGTACTTC. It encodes CASSLTGTGVAYEQYF.